Below, 29 T cell receptor beta chains from the same sample are listed, as sequenced in a study of vaccination and CD4 T cells after COVID-19. Sequencing of cultured CD4+ T cell DNA used the Oncomine TCR Beta short-read assay. In TCRdb, the PCR reads were re-called with MiXCR into one record per CDR3 protein. The data contain around 14,000 distinct CDR3 sequences, around 56% of them singletons. These receptors have no known antigen. Treatment noted: roughly ten-day PBMC culture with coronavirus spike peptide pools or control peptides (ViraFEST assay). The material sequenced was CD4+ T cells from blood, cultured in vitro. These receptors originate from a human donor who had recovered from COVID-19.

The table lists this clonotype with a few counts. The chain has TRBV5-8 and TRBJ1-4; D perhaps matches TRBD1 (6 bases). The V gene's germline CDR1 is SGHTS and CDR2 YDEGEE. The germline V and J ends were trimmed by 1 base and 8 bases, with 9 bases remaining between them. This CDR3 spans 13 amino acids. The DNA for the CDR3 is TGTGCCAGCAGCTTGACAGGGCCCGAAAAACTGTTTTTT. It translates to CASSLTGPEKLFF.

The chain combines TRBV20-1 with TRBJ2-1; 15 nucleotides line up with TRBD2. This CDR3 contains 14 residues. V lost 6 bases to trimming and J lost 8 bases; unmatched junction nucleotides: 5. CDR1 DFQATT and CDR2 SNEGSKA come from the germline V gene (reference sequence). CDR3 nucleotides: TGCAGTGCACGGACTAGCGGGAGGGTCGATGAGCAGTTCTTC. Amino acid sequence: CSARTSGRVDEQFF.

This clonotype has just a few counts. This chain joins TRBV20-1 and TRBJ1-5; possibly TRBD1 for D (6 bases). Looked up from germline, CDR1 is DFQATT and CDR2 is SNEGSKA (reference sequence). The CDR3 spans 13 residues. The V gene lost 3 bases and the J gene lost 6 bases, with 12 bases spanning the gap. The CDR3 loop is CSARGGGGQPQHF. DNA of the CDR3: TGCAGTGCTAGGGGGGGGGGCGGTCAGCCCCAGCATTTT.

The rearrangement joins TRBV2 to TRBJ2-7; 9 bases fit TRBD1. The CDR3 is 15 residues long. V lost 6 bases to trimming and J lost 3 bases; unmatched junction nucleotides: 9. Germline loops: CDR1 SNHLY, CDR2 FYNNEI. The CDR3 region has the DNA TGTGCCAGCAGACCTGGGACAGGGTACTTCTACGAGCAGTACTTC. Its protein product is CASRPGTGYFYEQYF.

The CDR3, as DNA: TGTGCCAGCAGCTTAGCGTCAGGGGGCGCTCCCGGGGCCAACGTCCTGACTTTC. Translated: CASSLASGGAPGANVLTF. The chain employs TRBV7-9 and TRBJ2-6; 8 bases are shared with TRBD1. J gave up 4 bases and V 0 bases, and 8 bases lay outside the gene matches. Germline values: CDR1 SEHNR, CDR2 FQNEAQ (reference sequence). The CDR3 covers 18 residues.

CDR3: CASSPDSLGHYGYTF. For the CDR3, the DNA is TGTGCCAGCAGTCCTGACTCCCTTGGGCACTATGGCTACACCTTC. The chain recombines TRBV27 with TRBJ1-2; D is unclear. In germline, CDR1 is MNHEY, CDR2 SMNVEV (reference sequence). The CDR3 is made up of 15 amino acids. Trimming left V 5 bases short and J 3 bases short, with 16 bases between.

This clonotype was detected a few times. The chain links TRBV4-3 to TRBJ2-3, with a tentative D call TRBD1 (5 bases). The ends were cut back, 0 bases at V and 2 bases at J, with 12 bases in the middle. CDR1 is LGHNA and CDR2 is YSLEER in the germline V gene. The CDR3 is 16 amino acids. CDR3 bases: TGCGCCAGCAGCCAAGATTGGGGCACAGACACAGATACGCAGTATTTT. It translates to CASSQDWGTDTDTQYF.

This clonotype has a single count. The rearrangement joins TRBV7-3 to TRBJ2-4; D gene ambiguous. The CDR3 extends over 12 amino acids. Per germline, CDR1 SGHTA and CDR2 FQGTGA. Trimming shortened V by 5 bases and J by 9 bases, and 11 bases separated the two germline ends. In nucleotides, the CDR3 is TGTGCCAGCAGCCACGGATTGGGCATTCAGTACTTC. The encoded protein is CASSHGLGIQYF.

This clonotype has a single count. CDR3 nucleotide sequence: TGTGCCAGCAGTCAAGGGACTAGCGGGAGGAGGGCAGATACGCAGTATTTT. Encoded protein: CASSQGTSGRRADTQYF. V is TRBV12-3 or TRBV12-4 and J is TRBJ2-3; 15 bases align to TRBD2. V shed 5 bases, J shed 4 bases, and the junction held 7 bases outside the gene matches. This CDR3 region has 17 residues.

This chain links TRBV6-1 with TRBJ1-1; D is unresolved. V was cut by 6 bases and J by 2 bases, with 7 bases left in between. Per germline, CDR1 MNHNS and CDR2 SASEGT. The CDR3 loop spans 12 amino acids. The CDR3 region is CASRNLNTEAFF. The CDR3, as DNA: TGTGCCAGCAGAAACCTTAACACTGAAGCTTTCTTT.

V and J are TRBV12-5 and TRBJ1-1; D perhaps matches TRBD1 (6 bases). Looked up from germline, CDR1 is LGHNT and CDR2 is FRNRAP. The CDR3 contains 16 residues. Trimming pared 0 bases from V and 4 bases from J, leaving 15 bases between. The CDR3 DNA reads TGTGCTAGTGGTTTGGTACTTAGGGGGGAGGGCACTGAAGCTTTCTTT. The encoded protein is CASGLVLRGEGTEAFF. The complete variable domain, with remaining parts taken from reference TRBV12-5 and TRBJ1-1, reads DARVTQTPRHKVTEMGQEVTMRCQPILGHNTVFWYRQTMMQGLELLAYFRNRAPLDDSGMPKDRFSAEMPDATLATLKIQPSEPRDSAVYFCASGLVLRGEGTEAFFGQGTRLTVV.

This clonotype was observed a few times. The rearrangement uses TRBV11-3 and TRBJ2-2; 7 positions agree with TRBD1. J gave up 5 bases and V 5 bases, and 5 bases lay outside the gene matches. Germline loops: CDR1 SGHNT, CDR2 YENEEA. The CDR3 has 14 amino acids. This CDR3 reads CASSPRQGTGELFF. CDR3 DNA sequence: TGTGCCAGCAGCCCCCGACAGGGAACCGGGGAGCTGTTTTTT.

The chain uses TRBV15 and TRBJ1-2, with 7 bases lining up with TRBD1. There are 16 residues in the CDR3. CDR1 and CDR2 (germline): LNHNV, YYDKDF (reference sequence). Trimming removed 5 bases from V and 4 bases from J; junction bases left unmatched: 13. CDR3: CATSVLTGLNSYGYTF. The CDR3 DNA reads as TGTGCCACCAGCGTCTTGACAGGGCTGAACAGCTATGGCTACACCTTC. Full variable domain (remainder filled in from reference TRBV15 and TRBJ1-2): DAMVIQNPRYQVTQFGKPVTLSCSQTLNHNVMYWYQQKSSQAPKLLFHYYDKDFNNEADTPDNFQSRRPNTSFCFLDIRSPGLGDTAMYLCATSVLTGLNSYGYTFGSGTRLTVV.

V gene TRBV7-2 combines with J gene TRBJ2-5; D not resolved. Deletions cut 5 bases from V and 5 bases from J, with 12 bases between. The CDR3 totals 13 residues. Looked up from germline, CDR1 is SGHTA and CDR2 is FQGNSA. The CDR3 protein is CASSRSLQETQYF. The CDR3 DNA reads TGTGCCAGCAGCCGGAGCCTCCAGGAGACCCAGTACTTC.

The chain couples TRBV2 to TRBJ2-5, with D maybe TRBD1 (6 bases). CDR3 size: 15 residues. Trimming took off 5 bases at V and 5 bases at J, with 18 bases between the two ends. Germline V gene sequence: CDR1 SNHLY, CDR2 FYNNEI. In DNA, the CDR3 is TGTGCCAGCAGTCCAGACAGGCGCCTAGGGGAGACCCAGTACTTC. It yields the protein CASSPDRRLGETQYF.

This clonotype was counted between two and nine times. The chain links TRBV10-3 to TRBJ1-5; D may be TRBD1 (6 bases). V was cut by 3 bases and J by 3 bases, with 12 bases left in between. This CDR3 is built from 15 residues. Germline V gene data show CDR1 as ENHRY and CDR2 as SYGVKD. As DNA, the CDR3 is TGTGCCATCAGTGACCCGGCAGGGGACAATCAGCCCCAGCATTTT. Translated: CAISDPAGDNQPQHF.

There are a few counts of this clonotype. V usage is TRBV12-3 or TRBV12-4 and J usage is TRBJ2-3, with TRBD2 as a possible D gene (6 bases). Trimming shortened V by 2 bases and J by 3 bases, and 9 bases separated the two germline ends. This CDR3 region has 14 residues. This CDR3 is CASSLRRETDTQYF. In nucleotides, the CDR3 is TGTGCCAGCAGTTTACGGCGGGAAACAGATACGCAGTATTTT.

This clonotype was counted between two and nine times. V and J are TRBV7-8 and TRBJ1-1, with D unclear. The V gene's germline CDR1 is SGHVS and CDR2 FQNEAQ. Trimming pared 1 base from V and 1 base from J, leaving 7 bases between. This CDR3 is built from 14 residues. The CDR3 bases are TGTGCCAGCAGCTTAGTTGGAGGGAACACTGAAGCTTTCTTT. Translation gives CASSLVGGNTEAFF.

This sequence joins TRBV5-1 and TRBJ2-1; no clear D gene. Trimming cost V 0 bases and J 9 bases, with 7 bases left between them. Germline CDR1 and CDR2: SGHRS and YFSETQ. The CDR3 covers 12 residues. CDR3: CASSLVWGEQFF. The CDR3 DNA reads as TGCGCCAGCAGCTTGGTGTGGGGTGAGCAGTTCTTC.

The V call is TRBV5-1, the J call TRBJ1-2; no reliable D call. Germline assignment: CDR1 SGHRS and CDR2 YFSETQ. This CDR3 is 13 amino acids long. Trimming pared 4 bases from V and 8 bases from J, leaving 15 bases between. The CDR3 sequence: CASSPGSAEGYTF. CDR3 nucleotides: TGCGCCAGCAGCCCGGGTTCGGCCGAGGGCTACACCTTC.

The chain combines TRBV20-1 with TRBJ2-1; a weak D match, TRBD1 (5 bases). The CDR3 is 12 amino acids. CDR1 and CDR2 (germline): DFQATT, SNEGSKA (reference sequence). V gave up 2 bases and J gave up 5 bases, with 7 bases separating them. Written as DNA, the CDR3 is TGCAGTGCTAGAAAAGGGGACAATGAGCAGTTCTTC. The encoded protein is CSARKGDNEQFF.

The chain carries TRBV5-4 and TRBJ2-1; D might be TRBD1 (6 bases). Trimming took off 0 bases at V and 10 bases at J, with 11 bases between the two ends. From germline, CDR1 is SGHNT and CDR2 YYREEE (reference sequence). The CDR3 consists of 13 residues. The CDR3 sequence: CASSLDRAKEQFF. CDR3 sequence (DNA): TGTGCCAGCAGCTTGGACAGGGCAAAAGAGCAGTTCTTC.

V is TRBV7-2 and J is TRBJ1-6; weak D call: TRBD1 (6 bases). The germline V gene encodes CDR1 SGHTA and CDR2 FQGNSA. The CDR3 extends over 16 amino acids. Trimming took 3 bases from V and 10 from J, leaving 19 bases between them. The CDR3 nucleotides are TGTGCCAGCAGCTTCAGCCCACAGGGAGCGGGATCACCCCTCCACTTT. It yields the protein CASSFSPQGAGSPLHF.

This clonotype has a single count. This sequence joins TRBV3-1 and TRBJ1-1; a possible D gene is TRBD1 (5 bases). The germline V gene encodes CDR1 LGHDT and CDR2 YNNKEL (reference sequence). Trimming took 1 base from V and 0 from J, leaving 12 bases between them. The CDR3 has 16 residues. The CDR3 protein is CASSQGHGGVNTEAFF. The CDR3 nucleotides are TGTGCCAGCAGCCAAGGCCATGGGGGTGTGAACACTGAAGCTTTCTTT.

The chain recombines TRBV6-1 with TRBJ1-1; D not certain. Trimming took off 5 bases at V and 1 base at J, with 17 bases between the two ends. Germline-derived CDR1 and CDR2 are MNHNS and SASEGT. This CDR3 spans 16 amino acids. The chain's CDR3 is CASSPPGWGSNTEAFF. The DNA of the CDR3 is TGTGCCAGCAGTCCCCCCGGGTGGGGATCGAACACTGAAGCTTTCTTT.

The rearrangement links TRBV29-1 to TRBJ1-1; 7 bases agree with TRBD1. V lost 4 bases and J lost 4; bases outside the gene matches: 6. The CDR3 runs to 13 residues. CDR1 is SQVTM, CDR2 ANQGSEA, per germline. The CDR3 coding sequence is TGCAGCGTTGTGTCAGGGGGAGGCACTGAAGCTTTCTTT. It codes for CSVVSGGGTEAFF.

This clonotype was detected only a few times. The rearrangement uses TRBV2 and TRBJ2-5, with TRBD2 as a possible D gene (6 bases). Trimming removed 7 bases at V and 4 bases at J, with 10 bases between. Germline values: CDR1 SNHLY, CDR2 FYNNEI. This CDR3 spans 12 amino acids. CDR3 bases: TGTGCCAGCACGGAGGGGCGAGAGACCCAGTACTTC. Amino acid sequence: CASTEGRETQYF.

V and J are TRBV10-3 and TRBJ2-2; D not certain. V was pared by 3 bases and J by 0 bases, with 11 bases between. The CDR3 length is 16 residues. The germline gives CDR1 ENHRY, CDR2 SYGVKD. CDR3 coding DNA: TGTGCCATCAGTGAATCACCGGATCCGAACACCGGGGAGCTGTTTTTT. Its protein is CAISESPDPNTGELFF.

This clonotype showed up just once. The CDR3 bases are TGTGCCAGTAGTATAGGACGGGAGAACACTGAAGCTTTCTTT. This sequence encodes CASSIGRENTEAFF. The genes are TRBV19 and TRBJ1-1; D not resolved. CDR1 and CDR2 (germline): LNHDA, SQIVND (reference sequence). The CDR3 extends over 14 amino acids. V lost 1 base, J lost 1 base, and 7 bases lay in between.